A selection of T cell receptor beta chains follows, all from one sample in a study of human T cells and chemical hapten exposure. TCRdb fed the RACE reads into MiXCR, producing one record per CDR3 protein. The table has some 110,000 distinct CDR3 sequences, 12% seen once; the top ten hold 1.2% to 1.5%. This sample comprised whole blood, obtained in connection with sensitization to the hapten diphenylcyclopropenone (DPC). The receptor set was obtained from a woman aged 45-60 years with alopecia areata. Some clones in this sample may be carry-over from other donors' samples. Each CDR3 is given with its conserved first and last residue. A D gene is named only where the DNA matches it firmly. The size entry is marked missing in some rows and otherwise reads once, few, many or a size class.

CDR3nt | CDR3aa | d_gene | j_gene | v_gene | abundance
TGTGCCATCCTGGGGAGTAGCGGGAGTACCCACGAGCAGTACTTC | CAILGSSGSTHEQYF | TRBD2 | TRBJ2-7 | TRBV28 | .
TGTGCCAGCAGTTCCAGAAATGAGCAGTTCTTC | CASSSRNEQFF | . | TRBJ2-1 | TRBV12-3/TRBV12-4 | many
TGCGCCAGCAGTGAGCATAGGGTCACTGAAGCTTTCTTT | CASSEHRVTEAFF | . | TRBJ1-1 | TRBV10-1 | many
TGTGCCAGCAGCGTGTTATGGGGGAACACTGAAGCTTTCTTT | CASSVLWGNTEAFF | . | TRBJ1-1 | TRBV7-9 | .
TGTGCCAGCAGCGCGCACGGCGGACCGCCTTACACAGATACGCAGTATTTT | CASSAHGGPPYTDTQYF | . | TRBJ2-3 | TRBV6-6 | many
TGCAGTGCTAGAGATGCCCAGGTCTACGAGCAGTACTTC | CSARDAQVYEQYF | . | TRBJ2-7 | TRBV20-1 | many
TGTGCCAGAAGCTCCCCACGGACCCGGCGGGAGCACAATGAGCAGTTCTTC | CARSSPRTRREHNEQFF | TRBD2 | TRBJ2-1 | TRBV5-3 | few
TGTGCCAGCAGCTTAGGTTCGGCGGCTGGGGAGCTGTTTTTT | CASSLGSAAGELFF | . | TRBJ2-2 | TRBV5-8 | many
TGTGCCAGCAGCACCAGGGCGACTGGTGCCATAGAGCAGTTCTTC | CASSTRATGAIEQFF | . | TRBJ2-1 | TRBV7-8 | few
TGTGCCAGCAGGCCTAGACAGAGCTCCTACGAGCAGTACTTC | CASRPRQSSYEQYF | . | TRBJ2-7 | TRBV7-2 | .
TGTGCCAGCAGCTTGTTTTTGGGGTCCACCGGGGAGCTGTTTTTT | CASSLFLGSTGELFF | . | TRBJ2-2 | TRBV5-4 | few
TGTGCCAGCAGCTCTAGCGGGGTCTCTGGGGCCAACGTCCTGACTTTC | CASSSSGVSGANVLTF | TRBD2 | TRBJ2-6 | TRBV7-2 | many
TGTGCCAGCAGCCAACTCGGGACAGTCTACGAGCAGTACTTC | CASSQLGTVYEQYF | TRBD1 | TRBJ2-7 | TRBV3-1 | .
TGCGCCAGCATGCGGGTCTTCGCCTACGAGCAGTACTTC | CASMRVFAYEQYF | . | TRBJ2-7 | TRBV10-2 | many
TGTGCCAGCAGCTTGGCCGAGACGCCTACCTACGAGCAGTACTTC | CASSLAETPTYEQYF | . | TRBJ2-7 | TRBV5-4 | once
TGTGCCAGCAGTCAGACTAGCGGGGGGGCGATTTTCATCTACAATGAGCAGTTCTTC | CASSQTSGGAIFIYNEQFF | TRBD2 | TRBJ2-1 | TRBV27 | .
TGTGCCAGCAGCTTAGTTCCGGCAGATACGCAGTATTTT | CASSLVPADTQYF | . | TRBJ2-3 | TRBV7-6 | few
TGCAGCGTTCGGGAGTATGAGACCCAGTACTTC | CSVREYETQYF | . | TRBJ2-5 | TRBV29-1 | .
TGTGCCAGCAGCCCCAGCCAGACTAGCGGGAATACAGATACGCAGTATTTT | CASSPSQTSGNTDTQYF | TRBD2 | TRBJ2-3 | TRBV4-2 | many
TGTGCCAGCAGCCCCCGCTTAGAAGCTTTCTTT | CASSPRLEAFF | . | TRBJ1-1 | TRBV11-2 | many
TGCGCCAGCAGTTTAACCGCAGGGACCGGCTACACCTTC | CASSLTAGTGYTF | . | TRBJ1-2 | TRBV5-1 | .
TGTGCCAGCAGCTTTGGCGGAGAAGCTTTCTTT | CASSFGGEAFF | . | TRBJ1-1 | TRBV12-3/TRBV12-4 | .
TGTGCCAGCAGTTTAAACCCGGACAGGGTGTCCTACGAGCAGTACTTC | CASSLNPDRVSYEQYF | TRBD1 | TRBJ2-7 | TRBV28 | few
TGTGCCAGCAGCTTAAGGCAGATCACCGGGGAGCTGTTTTTT | CASSLRQITGELFF | . | TRBJ2-2 | TRBV7-8 | many
TGTGCCAGCAGCTTCCCTCGCGACAGGGGGCCGGGAGGCTATGGCTACACCTTC | CASSFPRDRGPGGYGYTF | TRBD1 | TRBJ1-2 | TRBV11-2 | .
TGCAGCGTTGAAGATTACGGGAGTGATGGCTACACCTTC | CSVEDYGSDGYTF | . | TRBJ1-2 | TRBV29-1 | many
TGTGCCAGCATGGAGGGGGTAGCCAAAAACATTCAGTACTTC | CASMEGVAKNIQYF | . | TRBJ2-4 | TRBV28 | many
TGTGCCAGCAGAGGGTCACGGAACACTGAAGCTTTCTTT | CASRGSRNTEAFF | . | TRBJ1-1 | TRBV2 | .
TGTGCCAGCTCACCAGCGTCAGTCTACGAGCAGTACTTC | CASSPASVYEQYF | . | TRBJ2-7 | TRBV18 | .
TGTGCCAGCAGTCGAGGGATCATGAACACTGAAGCTTTCTTT | CASSRGIMNTEAFF | . | TRBJ1-1 | TRBV12-3/TRBV12-4 | few
TGCGCCAGCAGCCCGTGGGGCGAAAACATTCAGTACTTC | CASSPWGENIQYF | . | TRBJ2-4 | TRBV5-1 | .
TGTGCCAGCAGCTCCCCGAGACGGGCTCAAGAGACCCAGTACTTC | CASSSPRRAQETQYF | . | TRBJ2-5 | TRBV7-9 | .
TGCAGTGCTGATGGGAACAGGGTAGGGAATTCACCCCTCCACTTT | CSADGNRVGNSPLHF | . | TRBJ1-6 | TRBV20-1 | few
TGTGCCAGCAGCTTCGCGAAGAGCTCCTACAATGAGCAGTTCTTC | CASSFAKSSYNEQFF | . | TRBJ2-1 | TRBV5-5 | few
TGTGCCAGCAGTTACGTGGCCGGGGAGCTGTTTTTT | CASSYVAGELFF | . | TRBJ2-2 | TRBV6-5 | few
TGTGCCAGCAGTCCCGGACAGGGGAGGATATATTTT | CASSPGQGRIYF | TRBD1 | TRBJ1-3 | TRBV6-5 | many
TGCAGTGCTAGAGATCAGGCAGGGGATGAAAAACTGTTTTTT | CSARDQAGDEKLFF | . | TRBJ1-4 | TRBV20-1 | .
TGTGCCAGTAGTATGGTGGGGAGCACAGATACGCAGTATTTT | CASSMVGSTDTQYF | . | TRBJ2-3 | TRBV19 | .
TGTGCCAGCAGTCGAGGGAGCTCTGGGGCCAACGTCCTGACTTTC | CASSRGSSGANVLTF | . | TRBJ2-6 | TRBV12-3/TRBV12-4 | many
TGTGCCAGCAGTTTGACAGGGAGTCTCTCCGGGGAGCTGTTTTTT | CASSLTGSLSGELFF | TRBD1 | TRBJ2-2 | TRBV7-6 | few
TGTGCCAGCAGTGAAGTTACAGGGGGCTGGACTGGAAACACCATATATTTT | CASSEVTGGWTGNTIYF | TRBD1 | TRBJ1-3 | TRBV2 | .
TGCAGCGTTGAGAGTGGTCGGAGCGGGAACACTGAAGCTTTCTTT | CSVESGRSGNTEAFF | . | TRBJ1-1 | TRBV29-1 | few
TGTGCCAGCAGCTTGGTCAGGGGAAGCACAGATACGCAGTATTTT | CASSLVRGSTDTQYF | . | TRBJ2-3 | TRBV7-2 | few
TGTGCCAGCAGTTTCGTTCCCCCCTCAGGTCCAAAGAACACCGGGGAGCTGTTTTTT | CASSFVPPSGPKNTGELFF | . | TRBJ2-2 | TRBV28 | .
TGTGCCAGCAGTGAGCTAGAACCAGAGACCCAGTACTTC | CASSELEPETQYF | . | TRBJ2-5 | TRBV2 | few
TGTGCCAGCGTGCAGGGACTGCAAGAGACCCAGTACTTC | CASVQGLQETQYF | . | TRBJ2-5 | TRBV18 | .